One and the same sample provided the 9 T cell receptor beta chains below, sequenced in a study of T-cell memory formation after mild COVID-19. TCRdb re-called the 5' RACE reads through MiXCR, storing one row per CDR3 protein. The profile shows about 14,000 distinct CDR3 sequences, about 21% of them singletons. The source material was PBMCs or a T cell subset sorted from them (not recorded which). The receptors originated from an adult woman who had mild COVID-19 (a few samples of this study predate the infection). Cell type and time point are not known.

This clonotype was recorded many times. CDR3 amino acids: CASSSWRTYNEQFF. DNA for the CDR3: TGTGCCAGCAGCTCCTGGAGAACCTACAATGAGCAGTTCTTC. The rearrangement uses TRBV13 and TRBJ2-1, with D uncertain. V gave up 4 bases and J gave up 2 bases, with 9 bases separating them. Germline CDR1 and CDR2: PRHDT and FYEKMQ (reference sequence). CDR3 size: 14 residues.

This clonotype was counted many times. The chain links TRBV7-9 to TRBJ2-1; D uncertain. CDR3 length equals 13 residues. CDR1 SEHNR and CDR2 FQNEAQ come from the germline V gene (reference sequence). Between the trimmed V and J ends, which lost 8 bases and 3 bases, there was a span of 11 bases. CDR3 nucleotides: TGTGCCAGCCCAGCGCCAAACTACAATGAGCAGTTCTTC. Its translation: CASPAPNYNEQFF.

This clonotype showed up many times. In nucleotides, the CDR3 is TGCGCCTCCTCTTTAGAGGGACATCGCGTATCTGGGGCCAACGTCCTGACTTTC. Encoded protein: CASSLEGHRVSGANVLTF. This sequence joins TRBV5-1 and TRBJ2-6; D might be TRBD1 (6 bases). This CDR3 has 18 residues. The V end was cut by 10 bases, the J end by 1 base, with 24 bases between. Germline V lookup: CDR1 SGHRS, CDR2 YFSETQ.

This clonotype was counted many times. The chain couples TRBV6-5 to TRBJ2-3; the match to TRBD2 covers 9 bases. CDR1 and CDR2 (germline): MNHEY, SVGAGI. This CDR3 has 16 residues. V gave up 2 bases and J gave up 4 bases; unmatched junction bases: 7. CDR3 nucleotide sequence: TGTGCCAGCAGTTACGGTAGCGGGGGAATCCCAGATACGCAGTATTTT. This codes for CASSYGSGGIPDTQYF.

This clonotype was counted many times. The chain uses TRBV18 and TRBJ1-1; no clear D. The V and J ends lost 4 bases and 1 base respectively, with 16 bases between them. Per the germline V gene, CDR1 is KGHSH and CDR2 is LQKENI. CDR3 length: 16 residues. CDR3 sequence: CASSHTSRRSNTEAFF. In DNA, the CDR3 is TGTGCCAGCTCACATACATCCCGACGGTCGAACACTGAAGCTTTCTTT.

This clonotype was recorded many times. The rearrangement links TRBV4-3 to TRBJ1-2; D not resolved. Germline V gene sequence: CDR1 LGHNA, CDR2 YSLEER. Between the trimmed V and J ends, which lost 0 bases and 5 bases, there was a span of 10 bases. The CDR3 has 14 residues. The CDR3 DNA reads TGCGCCAGCAGCCAAGATTTGACAAGTTATGGCTACACCTTC. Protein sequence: CASSQDLTSYGYTF.

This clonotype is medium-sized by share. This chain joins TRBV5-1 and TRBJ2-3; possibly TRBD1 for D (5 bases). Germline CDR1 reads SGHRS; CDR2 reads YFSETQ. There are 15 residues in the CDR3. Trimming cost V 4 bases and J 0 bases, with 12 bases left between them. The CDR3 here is CASSPIDSSTDTQYF. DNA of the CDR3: TGCGCCAGCAGCCCGATCGACAGCAGCACAGATACGCAGTATTTT.

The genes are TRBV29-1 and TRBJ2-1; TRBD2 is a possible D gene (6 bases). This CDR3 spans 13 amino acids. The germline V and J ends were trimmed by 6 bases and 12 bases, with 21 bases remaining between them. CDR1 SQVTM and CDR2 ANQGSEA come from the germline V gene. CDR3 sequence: CSVPGLPSDGQFF. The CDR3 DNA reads TGCAGCGTACCGGGACTGCCATCAGATGGGCAGTTCTTC.

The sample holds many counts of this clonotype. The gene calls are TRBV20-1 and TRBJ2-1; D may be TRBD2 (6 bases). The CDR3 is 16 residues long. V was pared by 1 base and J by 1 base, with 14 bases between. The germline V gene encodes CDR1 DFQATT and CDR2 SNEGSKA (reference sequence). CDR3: CSARVPDYWSYNEQFF. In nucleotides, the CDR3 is TGCAGTGCTAGAGTTCCGGACTATTGGTCCTACAATGAGCAGTTCTTC.